This TCR beta chain was identified in a study of blood T cell repertoires in COVID-19. Study background: Samples taken during acute and convalescent COVID-19 were collected in the United States, Italy and Spain.

Recovered status in Cohort 3 required two negative PCRs, clearance, or symptom resolution. Per the authors' pipeline: Nucleated cell number was recorded as an estimate derived from reference gene primer amplification. Repertoires were generated with immunoSEQ multiplex PCR, while TCRdb's copy carries only in-frame clones and drops some. D and trimming were read from the DNA, whereas the V and J calls and clone size are those reported in that table. The data contain some 460,000 clones, roughly nine tenths of them singletons. This CDR3 spans 13 amino acids. CDR1 and CDR2 from the germline V gene are SGHAT and FQDESV (reference sequence). Trimming pared 5 bases from V and 5 bases from J, leaving 12 bases between.

This clonotype was obtained from a woman in her late teens or twenties who had recovered from COVID-19. Sequenced: PBMCs or T cells enriched from blood (not recorded which). V is TRBV11-1 and J is TRBJ1-2; no clear D gene. The CDR3 nucleotides are TGTGCCAGCAGCCCGGGAACAGATTATGGCTACACCTTC. It yields the protein CASSPGTDYGYTF.